This T cell receptor beta chain is drawn from a study of blood T cell repertoires in COVID-19. Background on the study: Sites in the United States, Italy and Spain provided acute and convalescent COVID-19 samples. Sample material is recorded as cDNA or gDNA derived from T cells, B-cell-depleted T cells, or PBMCs.

TCRdb's copy holds only in-frame clones and misses some; the assay was immunoSEQ multiplex PCR. The sample includes hundreds of thousands of clones, roughly nine tenths seen only once; the top ten take roughly 12%. The CDR3 contains 15 residues. V trimming: 6 bases; J trimming: 9 bases; junction bases outside the gene matches: 7. Germline-derived CDR1 and CDR2 are SGHTA and FQGTGA. The sequence came from a woman in her late teens or twenties who had recovered from COVID-19. The sequencing input was peripheral blood. The chain combines TRBV7-3 with TRBJ2-1, with 14 bases lining up with TRBD2. The CDR3 DNA reads as TGTGCCAGCAGACCTGGACTAGCGGGAGGCGTTGAGCAGTTCTTC. Translation: CASRPGLAGGVEQFF. Full variable domain (rest looked up from reference TRBV7-3 and TRBJ2-1): GAGVSQTPSNKVTEKGKYVELRCDPISGHTALYWYRQSLGQGPEFLIYFQGTGAADDSGLPNDRFFAVRPEGSVSTLKIQRTERGDSAVYLCASRPGLAGGVEQFFGPGTRLTVL.